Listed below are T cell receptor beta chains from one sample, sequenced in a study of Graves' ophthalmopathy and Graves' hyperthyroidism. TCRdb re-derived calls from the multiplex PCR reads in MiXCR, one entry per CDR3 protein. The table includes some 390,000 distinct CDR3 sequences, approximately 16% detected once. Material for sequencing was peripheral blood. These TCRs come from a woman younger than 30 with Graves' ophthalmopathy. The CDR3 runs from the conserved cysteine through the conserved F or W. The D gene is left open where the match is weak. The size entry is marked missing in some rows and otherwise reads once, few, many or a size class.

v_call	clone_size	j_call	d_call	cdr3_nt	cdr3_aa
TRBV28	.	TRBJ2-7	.	TGTGCCAGCAGTTTACAGGGAATTGGCGAGCAGTACTTC	CASSLQGIGEQYF
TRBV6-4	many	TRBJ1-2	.	TGTGCCAGCAATAGACCTTTAGGGCAGGGAGGCTATGGCTACACCTTC	CASNRPLGQGGYGYTF
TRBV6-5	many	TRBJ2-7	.	TGTGCCAGCAACCTACGTCCAGTGGCCCCCTACGAGCAGTACTTC	CASNLRPVAPYEQYF
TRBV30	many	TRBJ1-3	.	TGTGCCTGGAGTAGACGCTCTGGAAACACCATATATTTT	CAWSRRSGNTIYF
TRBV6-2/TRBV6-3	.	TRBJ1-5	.	TGTGCCAGCAGTTACTCGATCCCTAGCAATCAGCCCCAGCATTTT	CASSYSIPSNQPQHF
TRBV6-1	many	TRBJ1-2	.	TGTGCCAGCAGACAGGTTTTATATGGCTACACCTTC	CASRQVLYGYTF
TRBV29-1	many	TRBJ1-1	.	TGCAGCGTTGAGGGGGCTTTGAACACTGAAGCTTTCTTT	CSVEGALNTEAFF
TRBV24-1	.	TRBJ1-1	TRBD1	TGTGCCACCAAGGGACAGGGCGGAGGGAACACTGAAGCTTTCTTT	CATKGQGGGNTEAFF
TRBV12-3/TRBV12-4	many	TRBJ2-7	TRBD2	TGTGCCAGCAGCCCCTCGGGACTAGCCTACGAGCAGTACTTC	CASSPSGLAYEQYF
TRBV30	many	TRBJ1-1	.	TGTGCCTGGAGGTACAGAGGGGAAGCTTTCTTT	CAWRYRGEAFF
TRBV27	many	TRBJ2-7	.	TGTGCCAGCAGTTTATCCCAGGGAGGCGAGCAGTACTTC	CASSLSQGGEQYF
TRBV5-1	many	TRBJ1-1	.	TGCGCCAGCAGCTTGGTCTTTTGGACCTGGGAGAACTTT	CASSLVFWTWENF
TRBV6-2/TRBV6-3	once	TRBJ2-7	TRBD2	TGTGCCAGCAGTTACAGGACAGGGACGGGACTAGCGGAGGACGAGCAGTACTTC	CASSYRTGTGLAEDEQYF
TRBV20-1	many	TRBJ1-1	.	TGCAGTGCTAGAAGACAGGCACTGAACACTGAAGCTTTCTTT	CSARRQALNTEAFF
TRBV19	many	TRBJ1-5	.	TGTGCCAGTATCGACCCTGGGGGGCTGGGGCAGCCCCAGCATTTT	CASIDPGGLGQPQHF
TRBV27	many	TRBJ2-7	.	TGTGCCAGCAGAGTTCGGAAGAGCTCCTACGAGCAGTACTTC	CASRVRKSSYEQYF